Given below is one TCR beta chain in context. Antigen: not known. Extracted RNA was reverse transcribed, and the resulting cDNA served as sequencing template. Generated by immunoSEQ multiplex PCR, the TCRdb table keeps only in-frame clones and is missing some. The sample lists about 190,000 clones, about 65% seen once, with 1.3% in the top ten. This sample is part of a study of CD8+ T cells in alopecia areata. Study information: Tofacitinib administration to treated patients was oral, at 5 to 10 mg twice daily.

Study-wide results and limits: Many expanded lesional clones stayed in scalp and blood while on tofacitinib.

Indicated treatment: oral pan-JAK inhibitor, 5-10 mg twice daily. Germline loops: CDR1 SGHTA, CDR2 FQGNSA. This CDR3 contains 14 residues. Losses at the gene ends were 2 bases for V and 8 bases for J; bases not matched to a gene: 8. This specimen consisted of CD4+ T cells sorted from blood, obtained at week 49, from a patient treated with tofacitinib. The receptor was isolated from a human donor with alopecia areata. This rearrangement joins TRBV7-2 to TRBJ1-2; 7 nucleotides match TRBD1. CDR3: CASSLRQGGGGYTF. The DNA of the CDR3 is TGTGCCAGCAGCTTAAGACAGGGAGGTGGAGGCTACACCTTC.